This T cell receptor (beta chain) was identified in a study of cytomegalovirus exposure and HLA in healthy donors. Study at large: The 120 validation repertoires matched the 500 to 750 first-cohort repertoires in platform, a later analysis reported.

Concerning this clone itself: Its antigen is undetermined.

Study-level results: Three CMV-associated chains were confirmed in vitro to be specific for CMV antigens. Cytomegalovirus-associated TCR beta chains were listed, numbering some 170. According to a later analysis, TCR clusters from the first cohort tended to co-occur in the roughly 120 validation repertoires.

The V and J ends lost 0 bases and 0 bases respectively, with 8 bases between them. Germline V gene sequence: CDR1 SQVTM, CDR2 ANQGSEA. This CDR3 has 14 amino acids. Sequenced by immunoSEQ multiplex PCR; TCRdb stores in-frame clones only, minus some. This sample carries some 67,000 clones, 94% of them seen once, and the ten largest clones take more than 0.8%. This clonotype originated in a woman under 30 in good health and CMV-seronegative. The material sequenced was PBMCs. This chain uses TRBV29-1 with TRBJ1-1, with unresolved D. The CDR3, as DNA: TGCAGCGTTGAAGATCTGGCTTTGAACACTGAAGCTTTCTTT. It encodes CSVEDLALNTEAFF.